The 5 T cell receptor beta chains below all came from one sample that was sequenced in a study of shared clonotypes between healthy human individuals. This table comes from immunoSEQ multiplex PCR, and its TCRdb copy is limited to in-frame clones, with some not included. The table lists 600,000 to 700,000 clones, around 73% of them singletons. Specimen: memory CD4+ T cells sorted from blood. The subset was: CD45RA-negative fraction. The receptor set was obtained from a woman aged 25 to 45 in good health.

V gene TRBV19 combines with J gene TRBJ1-2; 12 positions match TRBD1. Germline values: CDR1 LNHDA, CDR2 SQIVND (reference sequence). This CDR3 comprises 15 residues. V was pared by 5 bases and J by 4 bases, with 5 bases of the junction left unmatched. The CDR3 is CASSSRDRGLYGYTF. In nucleotides, the CDR3 is TGTGCCAGTAGTTCCCGGGACAGGGGGCTCTATGGCTACACCTTC.

The chain has TRBV28 and TRBJ1-3; D is unresolved. The CDR3 covers 14 residues. CDR1 and CDR2 from the germline V gene are MDHEN and SYDVKM. Trimming pared 7 bases from V and 0 bases from J, leaving 10 bases between. The CDR3 DNA reads as TGTGCCAGCAACCCGAGCTACTCTGGAAACACCATATATTTT. It is translated as CASNPSYSGNTIYF. Looking up the rest from reference TRBV28 and TRBJ1-3 gives the full variable domain: DVKVTQSSRYLVKRTGEKVFLECVQDMDHENMFWYRQDPGLGLRLIYFSYDVKMKEKGDIPEGYSVSREKKERFSLILESASTNQTSMYLCASNPSYSGNTIYFGEGSWLTVV.

With respect to this clone: The sample contains more than one DNA sequence encoding this CDR3. The chain employs TRBV10-3 and TRBJ2-7, with TRBD1 matching 7 bases. In germline, CDR1 is ENHRY, CDR2 SYGVKD. Unmatched junction bases numbered 4, after V lost 7 bases and J lost 1 base. This CDR3 comprises 13 residues. The CDR3 loop is CAINRDSSYEQYF. DNA of the CDR3: TGTGCCATCAATAGGGACAGTTCCTACGAGCAGTACTTC.

V and J are TRBV5-1 and TRBJ2-3; no definite D call. Germline V lookup: CDR1 SGHRS, CDR2 YFSETQ. The V end was cut by 0 bases, the J end by 1 base, with 6 bases between. The CDR3 is made up of 14 amino acids. CDR3 bases: TGCGCCAGCAGCTTGGCTGAGGGCACAGATACGCAGTATTTT. Protein sequence: CASSLAEGTDTQYF.

This clone was seen once. DNA for the CDR3: TGTGCCTGGAGTCGGCTAGCGGGAGATTATAATGAGCAGTTCTTC. The encoded protein is CAWSRLAGDYNEQFF. The V gene is TRBV30, the J gene TRBJ2-1; 10 positions match TRBD2. The germline V gene has CDR1 GTSNPN and CDR2 SVGIG (reference sequence). Germline trimming cut 2 bases from V and 7 bases from J; bases unmatched to any gene: 8. This CDR3 comprises 15 residues.